This T cell receptor beta chain came from a study of chemoradiotherapy in HPV16-positive cancers. Whole-study findings and limits: Only two HPV16-positive patients supplied the functional HPV-specificity definition.

Profiled with immunoSEQ multiplex PCR; TCRdb holds only in-frame clones, not every one. The sample includes 30,000 to 40,000 clones, 92% of them seen just once. The V gene end was trimmed by 2 bases and the J gene end by 6 bases; junction bases not matched to a gene: 3. This CDR3 is built from 14 residues. Germline V gene data show CDR1 as MNHEY and CDR2 as SVGAGI. Over chemoradiotherapy, repertoires were sampled more than once. On this clone: Its antigen is unidentified.

J is TRBJ2-1 and V is TRBV6-5, with 8 bases fitting TRBD2. The receptor was isolated from a human donor with HPV-associated anogenital cancer. Sequencing was performed on blood, taken from a patient who underwent chemoradiotherapy. The CDR3 reads CASSYPGGANEQFF. The CDR3 coding sequence is TGTGCCAGCAGTTACCCGGGAGGGGCCAATGAGCAGTTCTTC.